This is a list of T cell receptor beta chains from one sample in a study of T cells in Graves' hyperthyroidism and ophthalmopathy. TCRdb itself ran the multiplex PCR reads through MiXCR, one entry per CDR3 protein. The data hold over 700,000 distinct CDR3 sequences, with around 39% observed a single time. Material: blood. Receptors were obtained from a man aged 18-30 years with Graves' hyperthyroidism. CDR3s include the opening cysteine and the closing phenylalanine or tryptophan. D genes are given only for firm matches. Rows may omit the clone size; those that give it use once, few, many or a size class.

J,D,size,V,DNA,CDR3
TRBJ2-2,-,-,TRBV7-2,TGTGCCAGCAGCTTCCGAGGGGCGAACACCGGGGAGCTGTTTTTT,CASSFRGANTGELFF
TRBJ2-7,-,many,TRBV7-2,TGTGCCAGCAGCTTAGTACGAAGCTCCTACGAGCAGTACTTC,CASSLVRSSYEQYF
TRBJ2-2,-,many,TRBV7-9,TGTGCCAGCAGCCTAGGACAGACCGGGGAGCTGTTTTTT,CASSLGQTGELFF
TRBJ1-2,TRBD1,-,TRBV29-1,TGCAGCGTTGGTACAGGGGTGCGCGGCTACACCTTC,CSVGTGVRGYTF
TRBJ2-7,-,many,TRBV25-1,TGTGCCACCTCCGGCAGGGGCGTATACGAGCAGTACTTC,CATSGRGVYEQYF
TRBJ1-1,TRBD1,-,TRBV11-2,TGTGCCAGCAGCGTAGGTACAGGGGTTCGGAACACTGAAGCTTTCTTT,CASSVGTGVRNTEAFF
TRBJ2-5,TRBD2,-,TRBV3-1,TGTGCCAGCAGTGAAGCGGGGAGGTCGTGGCAAGAGACCCAGTACTTC,CASSEAGRSWQETQYF
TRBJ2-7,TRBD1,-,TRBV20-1,TGCAGTGCTAGAGATGGGGGGACAGGGGCCTACGAGCAGTACTTC,CSARDGGTGAYEQYF
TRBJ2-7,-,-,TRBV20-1,TGCAGTGCTAGAGACCTCAATCCCGCGGGATCCTACGAGCAGTACTTC,CSARDLNPAGSYEQYF
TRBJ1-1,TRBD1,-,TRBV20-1,TGCAGTGCCCAGGGACAGGGAAAACGAGCTTTCTTT,CSAQGQGKRAFF
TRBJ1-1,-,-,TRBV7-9,TGTGCCAGCAGCCTGCAATGGGGCACTGAAGCTTTCTTT,CASSLQWGTEAFF
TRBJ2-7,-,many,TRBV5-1,TGCGCCAGCAGCACCAGGACTCCACCCTACGAGCAGTACTTC,CASSTRTPPYEQYF